This passage covers 6 T cell receptor beta chains from one sample sequenced in a study of beta chain features in type 1 diabetes. Expressed TCRB transcripts were sequenced, since all the RNA that had been isolated was reverse transcribed. Clones were sequenced by immunoSEQ multiplex PCR, and TCRdb holds only the in-frame ones, with some missing. The sample yields under 500,000 clones, approximately 28% seen once. The sequenced sample was naive CD4+ T cells from blood. These TCRs come from a man aged 18 to 29 in good health.

The J gene is TRBJ2-3, the V gene TRBV27; a possible D gene is TRBD2 (6 bases). Germline lookup yields CDR1 MNHEY and CDR2 SMNVEV (reference sequence). The CDR3 totals 15 residues. The V gene lost 3 bases and the J gene lost 5 bases, with 15 bases spanning the gap. CDR3 in DNA: TGTGCCAGCAGTTTGTACGGGAGAAGGGAAGATACGCAGTATTTT. As protein: CASSLYGRREDTQYF.

This clone was counted a few times. The chain links TRBV29-1 to TRBJ2-5; no clear D gene. V was cut by 7 bases and J by 4 bases, with 13 bases left in between. The CDR3 has 12 residues. From germline, CDR1 is SQVTM and CDR2 ANQGSEA. This CDR3 is CSGGFLGETQYF. As DNA, the CDR3 is TGCAGCGGTGGGTTCTTGGGAGAGACCCAGTACTTC.

This clone was recorded a few times. V usage is TRBV16 and J usage is TRBJ1-5; D unresolved. This CDR3 contains 13 residues. V lost 1 base and J 0 bases, leaving 1 base between the germline ends. Germline V gives CDR1 KGHSY, CDR2 FQNENV. For the CDR3, the DNA is TGTGCCAGCAGCCAATTTAGCAATCAGCCCCAGCATTTT. Translated: CASSQFSNQPQHF.

V is TRBV28 and J is TRBJ1-4; TRBD1 might be the D (5 bases). The CDR3 totals 16 residues. The germline gives CDR1 MDHEN, CDR2 SYDVKM. Trimming removed 3 bases at V and 0 bases at J, with 11 bases between. The CDR3 reads CASSLDIRATNEKLFF. DNA of the CDR3: TGTGCCAGCAGTTTGGACATCCGTGCAACTAATGAAAAACTGTTTTTT.

A word on this clone: At one end, the junction sequence differs from germline, possibly due to a read error. The genes are TRBV30 and TRBJ2-7; D tentatively fits TRBD1 or TRBD2 (5 bases each). The CDR3 totals 15 residues. Germline V CDR1 and CDR2: GTSNPN, SVGIG (reference sequence). The CDR3 here is CAWSRGEQVPNFRSF. CDR3 bases: TGTGCCTGGAGTAGAGGGGAACAGGTGCCGAACTTTAGGAGCTTC.

The chain is built from TRBV14 and TRBJ2-7; no clear D. The ends were cut back, 0 bases at V and 9 bases at J, with 12 bases in the middle. This CDR3 region has 13 residues. The germline CDR1 and CDR2 sequences are SGHDN and FVKESK. The CDR3 sequence: CASSQEGTASQYF. DNA of the CDR3: TGTGCCAGCAGCCAAGAAGGAACAGCCTCGCAGTACTTC.